These T cell receptor beta chains were read from a single sample in a study of cytomegalovirus exposure and HLA in healthy donors. Measured with immunoSEQ multiplex PCR; TCRdb has only the in-frame clones, and not every one. The sample includes 130,000 to 150,000 clones, roughly 89% of them seen just once. The sequenced sample consisted of PBMCs. These receptors all come from a woman aged 18-30 years in good health and CMV-seropositive. Both conserved end residues are part of each CDR3. The D gene is left open where the match is weak. Expanded clones are given a class, and other clones once, few, many or no size at all.

TRBD1 | TRBJ1-6 | TRBV19 | . | TGTGCCAGTAGAGACAGGGGGGTGACACCCCTCCACTTT | CASRDRGVTPLHF
. | TRBJ1-4 | TRBV10-3 | . | TGTGCCATCAGTGTGGGCAGGGATGAAAAACTGTTTTTT | CAISVGRDEKLFF
. | TRBJ1-1 | TRBV29-1 | . | TGCAGCGTTGACAGGGGGAACACTGAAGCTTTCTTT | CSVDRGNTEAFF
. | TRBJ1-5 | TRBV19 | . | TGTGCCAGTAGCCCGCTAGGCCCCTACATTAGCAATCAGCCCCAGCATTTT | CASSPLGPYISNQPQHF
. | TRBJ1-2 | TRBV7-9 | few | TGTGCCAGCAGCTTAGGGACGACCGACCGGGGAGGCTACACCTTC | CASSLGTTDRGGYTF
TRBD1 | TRBJ2-7 | TRBV19 | . | TGTGCCAGTTCACCGGGACAGGGACCCTACGAGCAGTACTTC | CASSPGQGPYEQYF
TRBD1 | TRBJ1-2 | TRBV19 | . | TGTGCCAGTAGACCTCCGGGTCGACGAAGGACAGGAAAGGATGTGGATGGCTACACCTTC | CASRPPGRRRTGKDVDGYTF
TRBD2 | TRBJ2-7 | TRBV2 | . | TGTGCCAGCAGTGAAGGTCGAGCGGGGGATACCTACGAGCAGTACTTC | CASSEGRAGDTYEQYF
. | TRBJ2-7 | TRBV11-1 | . | TGTGCCAGCAGCCCGGACACGGCTGGAGAGCAGTACTTC | CASSPDTAGEQYF
TRBD1 | TRBJ1-5 | TRBV19 | . | TGTGCCAGTAGTCTTTTCGGACAGGGTAACAGTGGTGGTCAGCCCCAGCATTTT | CASSLFGQGNSGGQPQHF
. | TRBJ1-1 | TRBV28 | . | TGTGCCAGCAGTCTCAACGTCAAGGGGATAGAAGCTTTCTTT | CASSLNVKGIEAFF
TRBD1 | TRBJ1-2 | TRBV28 | few | TGTGCCAGCAGCTATGAAATTGGACAGGGGGCCTTCTATGGCTACACCTTC | CASSYEIGQGAFYGYTF
TRBD1 | TRBJ1-4 | TRBV2 | . | TGTGCCAGCAACCGGGACAGGAACGAAAAACTGTTTTTT | CASNRDRNEKLFF
. | TRBJ1-3 | TRBV5-4 | . | TGTGCCAGCAGCTCGACCTCAGGGGAGCGAAACACCATATATTTT | CASSSTSGERNTIYF
. | TRBJ2-7 | TRBV6-5 | . | TGTGCCAGCAGTTACGAGGAAGGCTCCTACGAGCAGTACTTC | CASSYEEGSYEQYF
. | TRBJ1-1 | TRBV6-5 | . | TGTGCCAGCAGTTACTCGGGGTCGGGCGCAGGGGCTGAAGCTTTCTTT | CASSYSGSGAGAEAFF
TRBD1 | TRBJ2-1 | TRBV6-5 | . | TGTGCCAGCAGTTATGACAGGGGGAATGAGCAGTTCTTC | CASSYDRGNEQFF
. | TRBJ2-1 | TRBV30 | . | TGTGCCTGGAGACCCAGGGTATACAATGAGCAGTTCTTC | CAWRPRVYNEQFF